This note documents a single T cell receptor (beta chain) sequence. Sequenced by immunoSEQ multiplex PCR; TCRdb stores in-frame clones only, minus some. This table holds around 53,000 clones, roughly 49% found once. This record belongs to a study of cytotoxic CD8 clonotypes in ibrutinib-treated CLL. Overall study context: Patients attained about 24 partial and 2 complete responses; at median about 74 months, roughly 15 remained remitted while roughly 12 progressed.

V was pared by 7 bases and J by 4 bases, with 8 bases between. The CDR3 runs 12 residues. The germline gives CDR1 SEHNR, CDR2 FQNEAQ (reference sequence). This chain connects TRBV7-9 to TRBJ2-1; TRBD1 might be the D (5 bases). Sequencing was performed on PBMCs, taken at disease progression, from a patient treated with ibrutinib. The TCR comes from a human donor with chronic lymphocytic leukemia. CDR3 amino acids: CASTTGYNEQFF. For the CDR3, the DNA is TGTGCCAGCACAACAGGTTACAATGAGCAGTTCTTC.